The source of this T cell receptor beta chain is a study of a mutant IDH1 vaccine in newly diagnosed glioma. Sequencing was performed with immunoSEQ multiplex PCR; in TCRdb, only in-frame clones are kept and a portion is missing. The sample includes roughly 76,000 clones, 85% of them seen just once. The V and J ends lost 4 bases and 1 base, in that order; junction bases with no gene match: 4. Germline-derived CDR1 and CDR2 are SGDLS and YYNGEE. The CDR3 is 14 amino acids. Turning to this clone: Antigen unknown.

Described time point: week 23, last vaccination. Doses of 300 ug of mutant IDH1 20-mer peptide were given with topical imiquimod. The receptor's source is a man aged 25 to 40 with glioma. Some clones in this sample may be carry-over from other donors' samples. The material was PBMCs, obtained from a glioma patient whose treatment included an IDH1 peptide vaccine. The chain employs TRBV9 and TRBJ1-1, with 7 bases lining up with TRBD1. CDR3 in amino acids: CASSLHRGNTEAFF. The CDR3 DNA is TGTGCCAGCAGCCTCCACAGGGGGAACACTGAAGCTTTCTTT.